This T cell receptor (beta chain) originates from a study of cytomegalovirus exposure and HLA in healthy donors. A word on this clone: Antigen unknown.

Study-wide findings and caveats: Presence/absence comparisons presumed near-even sequencing depth among donors. In vitro assays verified that a few CMV-associated chains recognized CMV antigens specifically.

Both 60 Vbeta primers and 13 Jbeta primers went into the PCR. TCRdb keeps only in-frame clones here, not all; method: immunoSEQ multiplex PCR. The sample records 110,000 or so clones, roughly two thirds being singletons. CDR3 length: 14 residues. In germline, CDR1 is GTSNPN, CDR2 SVGIG (reference sequence). The junction had 2 bases not matched to a gene; V was cut back by 1 base and J by 3 bases. V usage is TRBV30 and J usage is TRBJ2-7, with 11 bases identical to TRBD1. The sequenced material came from PBMCs. The source of this sequence is a man in his forties in good health and CMV-seronegative. CDR3 in DNA: TGTGCCTGGAGTGCAGGGACAGGGGGCTACGAGCAGTACTTC. This codes for CAWSAGTGGYEQYF.